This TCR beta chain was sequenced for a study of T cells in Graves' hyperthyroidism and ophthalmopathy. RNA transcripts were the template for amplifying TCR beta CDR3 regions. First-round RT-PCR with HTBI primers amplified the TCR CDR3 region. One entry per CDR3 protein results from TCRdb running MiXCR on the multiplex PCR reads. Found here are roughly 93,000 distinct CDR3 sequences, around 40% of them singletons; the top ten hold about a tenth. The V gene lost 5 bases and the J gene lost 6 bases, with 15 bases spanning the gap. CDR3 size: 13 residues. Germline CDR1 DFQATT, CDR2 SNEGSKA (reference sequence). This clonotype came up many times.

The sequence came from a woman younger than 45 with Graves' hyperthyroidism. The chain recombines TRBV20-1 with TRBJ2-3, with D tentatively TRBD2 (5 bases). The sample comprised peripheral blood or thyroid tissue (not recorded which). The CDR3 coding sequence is TGCAGTGCTCCCCCCGAGGGTGTGGATACGCAGTATTTT. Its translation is CSAPPEGVDTQYF.